This TCR beta chain was documented in a study of blood T cell repertoires in COVID-19. Turning to the study itself: From T cells, B-cell-depleted T cells, or PBMCs came the material, which was cDNA or gDNA.

The repertoire was sequenced with immunoSEQ multiplex PCR; TCRdb's copy has only in-frame clones and lacks some. The data contain about 74,000 clones, approximately 80% of them seen just once; the ten biggest clones take up less than 45%. The ends were cut back, 3 bases at V and 1 base at J, with 7 bases in the middle. From germline, CDR1 is SGDLS and CDR2 YYNGEE. This CDR3 comprises 13 residues. The sequence derives from an elderly man with acute or convalescent COVID-19. Sequencing was done on a sample of peripheral blood. This sequence joins TRBV9 and TRBJ1-1; D unresolved. The CDR3 loop is CASSGVSNTEAFF. The DNA of the CDR3 is TGTGCCAGCAGCGGCGTTTCGAACACTGAAGCTTTCTTT.